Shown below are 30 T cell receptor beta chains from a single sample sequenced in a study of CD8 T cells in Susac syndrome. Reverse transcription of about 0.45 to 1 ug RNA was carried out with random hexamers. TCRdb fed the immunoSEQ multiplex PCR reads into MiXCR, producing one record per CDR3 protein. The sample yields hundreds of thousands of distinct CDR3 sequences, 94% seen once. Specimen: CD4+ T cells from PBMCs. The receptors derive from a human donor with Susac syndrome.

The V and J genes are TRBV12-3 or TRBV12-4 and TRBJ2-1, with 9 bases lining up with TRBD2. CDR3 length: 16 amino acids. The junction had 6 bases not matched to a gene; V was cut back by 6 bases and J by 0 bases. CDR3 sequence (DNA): TGTGCCAGCAGGCGCCCGGGACTAGCCTCCTACAATGAGCAGTTCTTC. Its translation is CASRRPGLASYNEQFF.

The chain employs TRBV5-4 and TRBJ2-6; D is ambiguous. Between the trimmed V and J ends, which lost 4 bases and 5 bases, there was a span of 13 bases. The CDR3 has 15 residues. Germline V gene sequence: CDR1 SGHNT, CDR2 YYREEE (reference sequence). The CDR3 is CASSLPGLWANVLTF. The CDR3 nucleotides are TGTGCCAGCAGCCTACCTGGGCTCTGGGCCAACGTCCTGACTTTC.

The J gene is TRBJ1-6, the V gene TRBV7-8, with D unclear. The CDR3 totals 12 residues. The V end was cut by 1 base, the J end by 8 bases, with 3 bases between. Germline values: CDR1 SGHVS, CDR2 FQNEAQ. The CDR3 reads CASSLDDSPLHF. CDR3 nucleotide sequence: TGTGCCAGCAGCTTAGACGATTCACCCCTCCACTTT.

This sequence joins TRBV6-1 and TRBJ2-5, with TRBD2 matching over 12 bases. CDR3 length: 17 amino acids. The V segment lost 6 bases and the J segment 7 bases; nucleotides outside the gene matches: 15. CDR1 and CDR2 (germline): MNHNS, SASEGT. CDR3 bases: TGTGCCAGCAGCGGGACTAGCGGGTCGGGCCCGTCCGGGACCCAGTACTTC. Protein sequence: CASSGTSGSGPSGTQYF.

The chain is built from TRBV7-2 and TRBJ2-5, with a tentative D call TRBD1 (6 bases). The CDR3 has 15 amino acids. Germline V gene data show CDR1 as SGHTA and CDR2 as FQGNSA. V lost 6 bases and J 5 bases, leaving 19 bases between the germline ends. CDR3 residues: CASRSTGSGLETQYF. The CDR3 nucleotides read TGTGCCAGCAGGTCTACAGGGTCAGGACTGGAGACCCAGTACTTC. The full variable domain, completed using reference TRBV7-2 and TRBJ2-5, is GAGVSQSPSNKVTEKGKDVELRCDPISGHTALYWYRQSLGQGLEFLIYFQGNSAPDKSGLPSDRFSAERTGGSVSTLTIQRTQQEDSAVYLCASRSTGSGLETQYFGPGTRLLVL.

CDR3 in DNA: TGTGCCAGCTCACCAGTGGGTTCTGGGGCCAACGTCCTGACTTTC. It is translated as CASSPVGSGANVLTF. The chain employs TRBV18 and TRBJ2-6; D call uncertain. This CDR3 spans 15 amino acids. Trimming left V 2 bases short and J 1 base short, with 6 bases between. Germline V gene lookup returns CDR1 KGHSH and CDR2 LQKENI. Variable domain in full (rest from reference TRBV18 and TRBJ2-6): NAGVMQNPRHLVRRRGQEARLRCSPMKGHSHVYWYRQLPEEGLKFMVYLQKENIIDESGMPKERFSAEFPKEGPSILRIQQVVRGDSAAYFCASSPVGSGANVLTFGAGSRLTVL.

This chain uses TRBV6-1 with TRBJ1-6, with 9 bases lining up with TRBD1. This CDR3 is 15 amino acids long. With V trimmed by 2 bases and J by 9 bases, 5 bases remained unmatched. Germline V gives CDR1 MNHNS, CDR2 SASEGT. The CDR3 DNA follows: TGTGCCAGCAGTGAAACCGGGACAGGGTCTTCACCCCTCCACTTT. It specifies CASSETGTGSSPLHF.

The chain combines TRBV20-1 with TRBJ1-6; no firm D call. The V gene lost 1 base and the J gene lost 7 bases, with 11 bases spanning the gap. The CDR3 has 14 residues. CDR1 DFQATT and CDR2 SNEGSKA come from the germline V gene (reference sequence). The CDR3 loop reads CSARVGPPNSPLHF. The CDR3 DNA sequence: TGCAGTGCTAGAGTCGGGCCACCCAATTCACCCCTCCACTTT.

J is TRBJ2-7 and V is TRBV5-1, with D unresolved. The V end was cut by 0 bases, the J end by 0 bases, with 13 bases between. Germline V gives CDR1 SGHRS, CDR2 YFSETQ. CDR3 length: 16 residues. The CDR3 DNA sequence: TGCGCCAGCAGCTTGGGGCAGGCCTTCTACTCCTACGAGCAGTACTTC. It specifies CASSLGQAFYSYEQYF.

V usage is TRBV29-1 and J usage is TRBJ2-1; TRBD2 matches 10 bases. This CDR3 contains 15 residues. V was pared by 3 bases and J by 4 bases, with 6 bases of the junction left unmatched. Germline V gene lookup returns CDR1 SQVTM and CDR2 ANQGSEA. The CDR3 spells CSVEASGGPYNEQFF. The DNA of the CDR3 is TGCAGCGTTGAGGCTAGCGGGGGCCCTTACAATGAGCAGTTCTTC.

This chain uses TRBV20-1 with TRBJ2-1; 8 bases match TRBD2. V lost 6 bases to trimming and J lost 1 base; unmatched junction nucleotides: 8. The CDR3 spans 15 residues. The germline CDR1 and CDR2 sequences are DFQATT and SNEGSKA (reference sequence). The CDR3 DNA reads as TGCAGTGCCAGGCGGGGGGCGGCTTCCTACAATGAGCAGTTCTTC. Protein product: CSARRGAASYNEQFF.

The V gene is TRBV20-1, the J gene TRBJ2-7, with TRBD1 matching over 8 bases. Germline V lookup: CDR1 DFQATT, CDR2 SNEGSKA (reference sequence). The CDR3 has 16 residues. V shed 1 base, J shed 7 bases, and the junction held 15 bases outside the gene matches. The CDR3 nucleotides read TGCAGTGCTAGAGTGTGGGGACAGGCGCTCGTCGGGGAGCAGTACTTC. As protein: CSARVWGQALVGEQYF.

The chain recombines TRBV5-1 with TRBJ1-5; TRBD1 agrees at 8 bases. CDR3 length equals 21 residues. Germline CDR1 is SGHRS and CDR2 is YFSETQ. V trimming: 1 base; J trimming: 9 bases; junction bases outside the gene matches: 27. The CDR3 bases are TGCGCCAGCAGCTTGAATCGGGGACGACAGGGGTCTCCAGTAGGGGATACGCCCCAGCATTTT. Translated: CASSLNRGRQGSPVGDTPQHF. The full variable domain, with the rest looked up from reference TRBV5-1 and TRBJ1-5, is KAGVTQTPRYLIKTRGQQVTLSCSPISGHRSVSWYQQTPGQGLQFLFEYFSETQRNKGNFPGRFSGRQFSNSRSEMNVSTLELGDSALYLCASSLNRGRQGSPVGDTPQHFGDGTRLSIL.

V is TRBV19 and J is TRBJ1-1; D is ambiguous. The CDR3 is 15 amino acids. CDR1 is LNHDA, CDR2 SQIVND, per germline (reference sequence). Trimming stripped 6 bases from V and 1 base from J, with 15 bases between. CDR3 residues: CASSLLREGNTEAFF. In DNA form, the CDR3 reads TGTGCCAGTAGCCTTCTCCGGGAGGGGAACACTGAAGCTTTCTTT.

CDR3 sequence (DNA): TGTGCCAGCAGCTTAGTTGCCCCAGGAGGGGCGGCTCATTCACCCCTCCACTTT. Translated: CASSLVAPGGAAHSPLHF. The chain joins TRBV7-2 to TRBJ1-6; possible D gene TRBD1, 5 bases. Germline V gene lookup returns CDR1 SGHTA and CDR2 FQGNSA. The V and J ends lost 1 base and 8 bases respectively, with 21 bases between them. The CDR3 contains 18 residues.

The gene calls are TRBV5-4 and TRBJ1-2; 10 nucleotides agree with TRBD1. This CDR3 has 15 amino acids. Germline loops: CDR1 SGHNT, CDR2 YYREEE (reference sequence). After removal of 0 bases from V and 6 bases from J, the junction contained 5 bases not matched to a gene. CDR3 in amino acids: CASSLETGGADGYTF. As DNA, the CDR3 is TGTGCCAGCAGCTTGGAGACAGGGGGCGCGGATGGCTACACCTTC.

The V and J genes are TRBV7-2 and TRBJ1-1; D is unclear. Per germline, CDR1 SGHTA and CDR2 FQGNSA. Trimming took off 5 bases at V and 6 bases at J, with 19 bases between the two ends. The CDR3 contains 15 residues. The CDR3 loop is CASSRPGKGVSEAFF. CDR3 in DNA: TGTGCCAGCAGCCGTCCGGGGAAAGGTGTTTCTGAAGCTTTCTTT.

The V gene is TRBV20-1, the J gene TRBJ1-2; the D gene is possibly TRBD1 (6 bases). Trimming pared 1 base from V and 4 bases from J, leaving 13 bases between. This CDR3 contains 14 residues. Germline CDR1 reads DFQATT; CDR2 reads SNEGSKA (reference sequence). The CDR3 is CSARVVQGTYGYTF. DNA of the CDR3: TGCAGTGCTAGAGTTGTACAGGGTACCTATGGCTACACCTTC.

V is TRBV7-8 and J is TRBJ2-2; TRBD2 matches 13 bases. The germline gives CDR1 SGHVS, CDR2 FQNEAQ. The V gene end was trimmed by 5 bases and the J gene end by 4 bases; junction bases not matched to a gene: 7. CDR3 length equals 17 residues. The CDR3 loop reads CASSPGTSGAFTGELFF. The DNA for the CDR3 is TGTGCCAGCAGCCCCGGGACTAGCGGGGCATTCACCGGGGAGCTGTTTTTT. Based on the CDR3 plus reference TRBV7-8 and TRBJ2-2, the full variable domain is GAGVSQSPRYKVAKRGQDVALRCDPISGHVSLFWYQQALGQGPEFLTYFQNEAQLDKSGLPSDRFFAERPEGSVSTLKIQRTQQEDSAVYLCASSPGTSGAFTGELFFGEGSRLTVL.

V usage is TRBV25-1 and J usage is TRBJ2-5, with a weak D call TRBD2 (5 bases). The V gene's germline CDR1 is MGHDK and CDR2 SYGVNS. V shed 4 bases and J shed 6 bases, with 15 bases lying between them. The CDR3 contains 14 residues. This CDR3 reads CASSGGIAGKTQYF. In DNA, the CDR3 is TGTGCCAGCAGTGGGGGTATCGCCGGGAAGACCCAGTACTTC.

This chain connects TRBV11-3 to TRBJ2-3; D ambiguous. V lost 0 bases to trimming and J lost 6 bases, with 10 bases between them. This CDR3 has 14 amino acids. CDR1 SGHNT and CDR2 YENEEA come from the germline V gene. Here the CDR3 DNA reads TGTGCCAGCAGCTTAGACCCTGGGCCGGATACGCAGTATTTT. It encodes CASSLDPGPDTQYF.

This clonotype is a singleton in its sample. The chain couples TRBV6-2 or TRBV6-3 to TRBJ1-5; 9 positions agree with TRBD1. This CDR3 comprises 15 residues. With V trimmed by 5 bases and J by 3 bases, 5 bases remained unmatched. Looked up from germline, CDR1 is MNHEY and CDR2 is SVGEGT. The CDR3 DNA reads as TGTGCCAGCAGTCCGGGACAGGGTAACAATCAGCCCCAGCATTTT. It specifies CASSPGQGNNQPQHF.

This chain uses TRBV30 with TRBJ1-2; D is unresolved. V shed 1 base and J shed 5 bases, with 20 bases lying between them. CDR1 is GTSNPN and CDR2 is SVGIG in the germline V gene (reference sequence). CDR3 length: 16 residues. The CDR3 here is CAWSDPARSMGYGYTF. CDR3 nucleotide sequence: TGTGCCTGGAGTGACCCGGCGCGGAGTATGGGGTATGGCTACACCTTC.

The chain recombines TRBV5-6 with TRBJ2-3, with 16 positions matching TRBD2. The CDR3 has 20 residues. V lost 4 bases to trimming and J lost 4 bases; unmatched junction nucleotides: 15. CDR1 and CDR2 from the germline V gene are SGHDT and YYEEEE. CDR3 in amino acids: CASSPTPSTGTSGGADTQYF. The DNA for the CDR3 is TGTGCCAGCAGCCCGACCCCTTCCACCGGGACTAGCGGGGGGGCAGATACGCAGTATTTT.

The CDR3 nucleotides read TGTGCCAGCAGTCTCCCGGGGCTAGGAGGGACTACCGGGGAGCTGTTTTTT. It specifies CASSLPGLGGTTGELFF. The chain joins TRBV6-1 to TRBJ2-2, with D possibly being TRBD2 (6 bases). The CDR3 spans 17 residues. V was shortened by 5 bases and J by 5 bases, with 21 bases between the two germline ends. The germline V gene has CDR1 MNHNS and CDR2 SASEGT.

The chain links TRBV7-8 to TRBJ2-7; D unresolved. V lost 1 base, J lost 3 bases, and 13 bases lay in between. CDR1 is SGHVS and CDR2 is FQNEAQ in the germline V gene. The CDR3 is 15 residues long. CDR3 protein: CASSLVGPSDYEQYF. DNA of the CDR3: TGTGCCAGCAGCTTAGTTGGGCCCTCCGACTACGAGCAGTACTTC. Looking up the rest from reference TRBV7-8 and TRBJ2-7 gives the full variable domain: GAGVSQSPRYKVAKRGQDVALRCDPISGHVSLFWYQQALGQGPEFLTYFQNEAQLDKSGLPSDRFFAERPEGSVSTLKIQRTQQEDSAVYLCASSLVGPSDYEQYFGPGTRLTVT.

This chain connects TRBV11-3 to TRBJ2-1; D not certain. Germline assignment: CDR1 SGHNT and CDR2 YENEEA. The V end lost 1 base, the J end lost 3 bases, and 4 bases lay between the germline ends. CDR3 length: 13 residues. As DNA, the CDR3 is TGTGCCAGCAGCTTAGGGGACTACAATGAGCAGTTCTTC. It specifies CASSLGDYNEQFF.

CDR3 sequence (DNA): TGTGCCAGCAGCGTAAACCCAGGTGACGAAGCTTTCTTT. Protein sequence: CASSVNPGDEAFF. The chain has TRBV9 and TRBJ1-1; D not certain. Germline CDR1 is SGDLS and CDR2 is YYNGEE. The length of the CDR3 is 13 residues. V gave up 1 base and J gave up 8 bases, with 12 bases separating them.

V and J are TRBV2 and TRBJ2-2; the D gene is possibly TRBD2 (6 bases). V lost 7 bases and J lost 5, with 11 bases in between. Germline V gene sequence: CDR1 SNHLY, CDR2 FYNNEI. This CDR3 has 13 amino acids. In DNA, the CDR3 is TGTGCCAGCATTGGAGGGCGAACCGGGGAGCTGTTTTTT. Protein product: CASIGGRTGELFF.

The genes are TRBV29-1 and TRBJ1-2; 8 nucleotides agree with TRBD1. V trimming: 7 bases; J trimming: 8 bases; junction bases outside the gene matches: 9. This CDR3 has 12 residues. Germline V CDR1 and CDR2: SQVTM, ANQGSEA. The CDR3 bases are TGCAGCGGACAGGGGTTCGAGCACGGCTACACCTTC. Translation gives CSGQGFEHGYTF.